These T cell receptor beta chains were read from a single sample in a study of cytotoxic CD8 clonotypes in ibrutinib-treated CLL. Repertoires were generated with immunoSEQ multiplex PCR, while TCRdb's copy carries only in-frame clones and drops some. Among tens of thousands of clones listed, approximately 87% were seen once. The specimen was PBMCs, collected after 24 months of ibrutinib treatment. These receptor sequences come from a human donor with chronic lymphocytic leukemia. Each CDR3 is given with its conserved first and last residue. D genes are given only for firm matches. Rows may omit the clone size; those that give it use once, few, many or a size class.

j_gene	v_gene	abundance	d_gene	CDR3nt	CDR3aa
TRBJ2-3	TRBV19	NA	NA	TGTGCCAGTAGTAAGTCAGGAGCTACGCAGTATTTT	CASSKSGATQYF
TRBJ2-3	TRBV9	NA	NA	TGTGCCAGCAGCGTAAAGGGCAGCCGCACAGATACGCAGTATTTT	CASSVKGSRTDTQYF
TRBJ2-1	TRBV10-3	NA	NA	TGTGCCATCAACGAACAGGGTGGAACAGAGCAGTTCTTC	CAINEQGGTEQFF
TRBJ2-2	TRBV7-9	NA	TRBD1	TGTGCCAGCAGCTTAGCGTCCGGACAGGGGATCGGGGAGCTGTTTTTT	CASSLASGQGIGELFF
TRBJ2-7	TRBV19	NA	NA	TGTGCCAGTAGTAAAGGGGGAACGTACGAGCAGTACTTC	CASSKGGTYEQYF
TRBJ2-5	TRBV14	NA	TRBD1	TGTGCCAGCAGCCAGGGGACAGGGGGATTGACCCAGTACTTC	CASSQGTGGLTQYF
TRBJ2-7	TRBV7-2	NA	TRBD2	TGTGCCAGCAGCTTCGGGGGGTTTGCCGAGCAGTACTTC	CASSFGGFAEQYF
TRBJ2-7	TRBV28	NA	NA	TGTGCCAGCAGTTTGGCTTCGGTAGGTCGGGACGAGCAGTACTTC	CASSLASVGRDEQYF
TRBJ2-7	TRBV19	NA	NA	TGTGCCAGTAGTAGGGACGGATCCTACGAGCAGTACTTC	CASSRDGSYEQYF
TRBJ2-7	TRBV6-4	NA	NA	TGTGCCAGGGCTTTAAGGACGGTCCCTACGGTGGACTTC	CARALRTVPTVDF
TRBJ2-2	TRBV21-1	NA	NA	TGTGCCAGCAGCCCCGTGGCCGGTCGGGAGTTGGCCGGGGAGCTGTTTTTT	CASSPVAGRELAGELFF
TRBJ1-2	TRBV7-9	once	TRBD1	TGTGCCAGCAGCTCGACAGGGGGCGAGGGCTATGGCTACACCTTC	CASSSTGGEGYGYTF
TRBJ2-7	TRBV7-2	NA	NA	TGTGCCAGCAGCTCCCGAGGGCTGGTCGAGCAGTACTTC	CASSSRGLVEQYF
TRBJ1-2	TRBV5-1	NA	NA	TGCGCCAGCAGAGAACAGGGAAGAGGGTACTCCACCTTC	CASREQGRGYSTF
TRBJ1-5	TRBV7-8	NA	NA	TGTGCCAGCAGCCCCAGGGCCGTCGGTCAGCCCCAGCATTTT	CASSPRAVGQPQHF
TRBJ1-2	TRBV4-3	NA	NA	TGCGCCAGCAGCCAAGCAGTTAGGCCACCGGGAGGCTACACCTTC	CASSQAVRPPGGYTF
TRBJ1-1	TRBV28	NA	TRBD1	TGTGCCAGCAGTTTGGGACAGGGAGGCGCTTTCTTT	CASSLGQGGAFF
TRBJ2-1	TRBV27	NA	TRBD2	TGTGCCAGCAGTTTATCCTTCACAGGGACTAGCTCCTACAATGAGCAGTTCTTC	CASSLSFTGTSSYNEQFF
TRBJ1-2	TRBV5-1	NA	NA	TGCGCCAGCAGCTCTCAGGGCAATGGCTACACCTTC	CASSSQGNGYTF
TRBJ2-1	TRBV5-1	NA	NA	TGCGCCAGCAGCTTACCGGGGAGCTCCTACAATGAGCAGTTCTTC	CASSLPGSSYNEQFF
TRBJ2-1	TRBV13	NA	TRBD2	TGTGCCAGCAGCTTGTGGCGGGAGAACCACAATGAGCAGTTCTTC	CASSLWRENHNEQFF
TRBJ1-5	TRBV6-5	NA	NA	TGTGCCAGCAGTTACAGGGTGGGGGCGAGCAATCAGCCCCAGCATTTT	CASSYRVGASNQPQHF
TRBJ2-1	TRBV11-2	NA	TRBD2	TGTGCCAGCAGCTTAATGGCCCTAGCGGGACCCTACAATGAGCAGTTCTTC	CASSLMALAGPYNEQFF
TRBJ2-4	TRBV30	once	TRBD2	TGTGCCTGGACAGCGGGAGCTATGGTTTCGGCCAAAAACATTCAGTACTTC	CAWTAGAMVSAKNIQYF
TRBJ1-5	TRBV19	NA	NA	TGTGCCAGTAGTAAGACAGAGTATCAGCCCCAGCATTTT	CASSKTEYQPQHF
TRBJ2-5	TRBV6-6	NA	NA	TGTGCCAGCAGTTACTCGGGGAATTCGGAGACCCAGTACTTC	CASSYSGNSETQYF
TRBJ1-5	TRBV7-9	NA	NA	TGTGCCAGCAGCTTAGGTTCAGACATCAATCAGCCCCAGCATTTT	CASSLGSDINQPQHF
TRBJ1-4	TRBV7-9	NA	NA	TGTGCCAGCAGCTTTGACAGGTGGGCCGAGCGGGCGGTGAAAAAACTGTTTTTT	CASSFDRWAERAVKKLFF
TRBJ2-7	TRBV5-1	NA	NA	TGCGCCAGCAGCCCTGTATCTCAGGAGAGCTACGAGCAGTACTTC	CASSPVSQESYEQYF
TRBJ2-5	TRBV10-3	NA	TRBD1	TGTGCCATCAGTGACCCCGTCCTTTCTTCGGGACAGGGGACGGAGACCCAGTACTTC	CAISDPVLSSGQGTETQYF
TRBJ2-5	TRBV4-1	NA	NA	TGCGCCAGCAGCCCCGTAGGACAGAAGACAGAGACCCAGTACTTC	CASSPVGQKTETQYF
TRBJ2-1	TRBV11-2	NA	TRBD2	TGTGCCAGCAGCTTTACAGACGGGGGACTAGCCTTCAATGAGCAGTTCTTC	CASSFTDGGLAFNEQFF
TRBJ1-5	TRBV10-3	NA	TRBD1	TGTGCCATCAGCGCGGACAGGGCAAGCAATCAGCCCCAGCATTTT	CAISADRASNQPQHF
TRBJ2-7	TRBV6-6	NA	NA	TGTGCCAGCAGCAAAGGGGAAAAGTACGAGCAGTACTTC	CASSKGEKYEQYF
TRBJ1-1	TRBV11-2	NA	TRBD1	TGTGCCAGCAGCTTAGTCACAGGGGGGAAGGGCACTGAAGCTTTCTTT	CASSLVTGGKGTEAFF
TRBJ1-5	TRBV19	few	TRBD1	TGTGCCAGTTGGGACAGTTCGTATCAGCCCCAGCATTTT	CASWDSSYQPQHF
TRBJ2-2	TRBV7-9	NA	TRBD2	TGTGCCAGCAGCTCTAATAAGGGAGGGAGCACCGGGGAGCTGTTTTTT	CASSSNKGGSTGELFF
TRBJ2-1	TRBV7-9	NA	NA	TGTGCCAGCAGCTCAGCCGGGACTCAGAATGAGCAGTTCTTC	CASSSAGTQNEQFF
TRBJ2-3	TRBV30	NA	TRBD1	TGTGCCTGGAGTGTAAGGGACAGGGTTCGTGATACGCAGTATTTT	CAWSVRDRVRDTQYF
TRBJ2-7	TRBV7-2	NA	NA	TGTGCCAGCAGCTTAGCGTGGGGGCCCGAGCAGTACTTC	CASSLAWGPEQYF
TRBJ2-1	TRBV10-3	once	TRBD2	TGTGCCATCAGTGACGGGACTAGCGGGAGTAATGAGCAGTTCTTC	CAISDGTSGSNEQFF
TRBJ2-3	TRBV29-1	NA	TRBD2	TGCAGCGTTGCCGGGACTAGGTCAGATACGCAGTATTTT	CSVAGTRSDTQYF